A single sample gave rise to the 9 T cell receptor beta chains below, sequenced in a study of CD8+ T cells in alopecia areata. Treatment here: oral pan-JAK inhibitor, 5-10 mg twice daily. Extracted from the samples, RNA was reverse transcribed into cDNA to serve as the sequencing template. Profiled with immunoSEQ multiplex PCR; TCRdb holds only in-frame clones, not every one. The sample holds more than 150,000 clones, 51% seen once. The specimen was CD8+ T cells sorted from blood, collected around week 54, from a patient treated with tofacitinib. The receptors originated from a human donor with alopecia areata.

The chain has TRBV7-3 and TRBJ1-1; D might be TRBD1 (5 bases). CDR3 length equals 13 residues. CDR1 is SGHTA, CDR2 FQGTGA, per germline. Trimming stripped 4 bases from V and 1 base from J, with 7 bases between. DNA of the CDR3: TGTGCCAGCAGCTCGACAGAGAACACTGAAGCTTTCTTT. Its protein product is CASSSTENTEAFF. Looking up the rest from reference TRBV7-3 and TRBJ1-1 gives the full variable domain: GAGVSQTPSNKVTEKGKYVELRCDPISGHTALYWYRQSLGQGPEFLIYFQGTGAADDSGLPNDRFFAVRPEGSVSTLKIQRTERGDSAVYLCASSSTENTEAFFGQGTRLTVV.

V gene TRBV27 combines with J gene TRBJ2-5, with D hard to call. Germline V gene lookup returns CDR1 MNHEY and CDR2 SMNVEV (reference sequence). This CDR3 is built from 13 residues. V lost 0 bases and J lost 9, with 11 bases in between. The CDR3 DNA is TGTGCCAGCAGTTTATCGGGCAGCCAGGCCCAGTACTTC. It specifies CASSLSGSQAQYF.

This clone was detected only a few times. CDR3 protein: CATSMAAGDEQFF. In nucleotides, the CDR3 is TGTGCCACCAGCATGGCGGCAGGGGATGAGCAGTTCTTC. The chain is built from TRBV15 and TRBJ2-1; weak D call: TRBD1 (6 bases). Germline-derived CDR1 and CDR2 are LNHNV and YYDKDF (reference sequence). This CDR3 contains 13 residues. V was pared by 4 bases and J by 8 bases, with 12 bases between.

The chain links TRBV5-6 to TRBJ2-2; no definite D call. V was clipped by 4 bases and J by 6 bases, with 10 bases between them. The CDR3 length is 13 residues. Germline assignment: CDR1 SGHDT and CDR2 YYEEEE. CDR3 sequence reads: CASSMEGPGELFF. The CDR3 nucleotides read TGTGCCAGCAGCATGGAAGGTCCCGGGGAGCTGTTTTTT.

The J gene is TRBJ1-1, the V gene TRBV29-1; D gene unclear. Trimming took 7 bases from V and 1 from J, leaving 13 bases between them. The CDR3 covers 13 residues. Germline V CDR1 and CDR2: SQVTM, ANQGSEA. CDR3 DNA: TGCAGCGCGGCCGGGCCTCCGAACACTGAAGCTTTCTTT. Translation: CSAAGPPNTEAFF.

CDR3 nucleotides: TGTGCCTGGAGTCCGAGGCGAAGCTCCTACAATGAGCAGTTCTTC. As protein: CAWSPRRSSYNEQFF. V is TRBV30 and J is TRBJ2-1; D remains ambiguous. Looked up from germline, CDR1 is GTSNPN and CDR2 is SVGIG (reference sequence). V lost 2 bases and J 0 bases, leaving 11 bases between the germline ends. The CDR3 runs to 15 residues.

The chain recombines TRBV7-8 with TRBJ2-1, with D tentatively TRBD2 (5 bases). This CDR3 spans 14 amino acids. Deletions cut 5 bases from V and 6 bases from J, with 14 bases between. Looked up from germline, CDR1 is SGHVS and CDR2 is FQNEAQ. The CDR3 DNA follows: TGTGCCAGCAGCAAAGAGGGTGGCGTCAATGAGCAGTTCTTC. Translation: CASSKEGGVNEQFF.

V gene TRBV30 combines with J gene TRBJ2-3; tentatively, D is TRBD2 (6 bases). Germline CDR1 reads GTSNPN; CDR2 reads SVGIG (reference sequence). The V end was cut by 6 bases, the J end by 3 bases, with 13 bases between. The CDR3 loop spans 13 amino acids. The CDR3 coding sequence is TGTGCCTGCTCTAGCGCGAGGACAGATACGCAGTATTTT. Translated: CACSSARTDTQYF. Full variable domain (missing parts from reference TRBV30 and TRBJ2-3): SQTIHQWPATLVQPVGSPLSLECTVEGTSNPNLYWYRQAAGRGLQLLFYSVGIGQISSEVPQNLSASRPQDRQFILSSKKLLLSDSGFYLCACSSARTDTQYFGPGTRLTVL.

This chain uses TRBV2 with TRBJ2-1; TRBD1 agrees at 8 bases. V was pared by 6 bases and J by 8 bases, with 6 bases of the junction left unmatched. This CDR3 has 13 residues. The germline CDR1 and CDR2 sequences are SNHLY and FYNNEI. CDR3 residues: CASRATGDDEQFF. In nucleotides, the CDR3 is TGTGCCAGCAGAGCGACAGGGGACGATGAGCAGTTCTTC.